This T cell receptor (beta chain) was observed in a study of radiotherapy plus CTLA-4 blockade in lung cancer. The study, taken as a whole, reports: Early blood T cell clone changes and increased post-radiation serum interferon-beta were reportedly the strongest response predictors.

Libraries were prepared by immunoSEQ multiplex PCR; TCRdb keeps only in-frame clonotypes and omits some of them. Altogether tens of thousands of clones are present, approximately 77% being singletons, with the ten largest covering 24%. From germline, CDR1 is SGHNT and CDR2 YYREEE (reference sequence). V lost 5 bases, J lost 3 bases, and 7 bases stayed unmatched. This CDR3 contains 14 residues. Ipilimumab-mediated CTLA-4 blockade plus focal radiation was given to patients having chemo-refractory metastatic non-small-cell lung cancer. As for this clone: The antigen remains undetermined.

This chain joins TRBV5-4 and TRBJ1-1; TRBD1 aligns across 7 bases. The TCR sequence derives from a human donor with non-small cell lung cancer that progressed on radiotherapy plus ipilimumab. The sequenced sample was peripheral blood, obtained from a patient treated with radiotherapy plus ipilimumab. CDR3 in DNA: TGTGCCAGCAGTACAGGGGTTGTGGACACTGAAGCTTTCTTT. As protein: CASSTGVVDTEAFF.